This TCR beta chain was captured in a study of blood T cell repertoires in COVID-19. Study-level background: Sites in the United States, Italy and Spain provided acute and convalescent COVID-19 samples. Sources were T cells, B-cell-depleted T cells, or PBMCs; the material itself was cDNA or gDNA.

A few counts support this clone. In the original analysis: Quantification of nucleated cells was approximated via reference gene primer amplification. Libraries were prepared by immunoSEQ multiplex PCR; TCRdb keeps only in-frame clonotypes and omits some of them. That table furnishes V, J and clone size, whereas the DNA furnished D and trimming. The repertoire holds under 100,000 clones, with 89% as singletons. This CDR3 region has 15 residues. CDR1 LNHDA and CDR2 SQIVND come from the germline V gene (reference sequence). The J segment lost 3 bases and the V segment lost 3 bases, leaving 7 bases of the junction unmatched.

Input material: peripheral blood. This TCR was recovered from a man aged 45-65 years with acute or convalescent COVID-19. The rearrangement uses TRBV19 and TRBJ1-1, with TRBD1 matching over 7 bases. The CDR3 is CASSIRRDRDTEAFF. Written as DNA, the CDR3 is TGTGCCAGTAGTATCCGAAGGGACAGAGACACTGAAGCTTTCTTT.